These T cell receptor beta chains were read from a single sample in a study of response to subunit inactivated influenza vaccine. TCRdb used MiXCR to reprocess the RT-PCR reads, holding one entry per CDR3 protein. The sample records roughly 700,000 distinct CDR3 sequences, approximately 13% being singletons. The material sequenced was PBMCs from blood, taken 14 to 15 days before vaccination. The receptor set was obtained from a man aged 45-60 years who received an inactivated influenza vaccine. The CDR3 runs from the conserved cysteine through the conserved F or W. D genes are given only for firm matches. The size of a clone is reported for some rows only, either as once, few or many, or as a class for expanded clones.

J gene,clone size,D gene,V gene,CDR3 DNA,CDR3 protein
TRBJ2-5,.,.,TRBV5-1,TGCGCCAGCAGCTTGTGGGGGTCCGACCAAGAGACCCAGTACTTC,CASSLWGSDQETQYF
TRBJ1-2,few,.,TRBV20-1,TGCAGTGCCCCGGTACACCAGCCCTATGGCTACACCTTC,CSAPVHQPYGYTF
TRBJ2-1,.,TRBD2,TRBV20-1,TGCAGTGCTAGAGATCTGCGGGAGGAGTATGAGCAGTTCTTC,CSARDLREEYEQFF
TRBJ1-1,.,.,TRBV6-2/TRBV6-3,TGTGCCAGCAGCCTTCTAAAGACCATCCGGGACCGTAACACTGAAGCTTTCTTT,CASSLLKTIRDRNTEAFF
TRBJ1-3,many,TRBD1,TRBV6-1,TGTGCCAGCAGCAGACAGGGGGCAGGAGGAAACACCATATATTTT,CASSRQGAGGNTIYF
TRBJ2-1,few,TRBD1,TRBV7-9,TGTGCCAGCAGCTCGAACGACGGGACAGGAGACTACAATGAGCAGTTCTTC,CASSSNDGTGDYNEQFF
TRBJ1-4,many,.,TRBV20-1,TGCAGTGCCACGACAGCTACCAATGAAAAACTGTTTTTT,CSATTATNEKLFF
TRBJ2-1,many,TRBD1,TRBV12-3/TRBV12-4,TGTGCCAGCAGTTTAGCGAAAATCTGGGACAGGGAATTGAATGAGCAGTTCTTC,CASSLAKIWDRELNEQFF
TRBJ2-4,many,.,TRBV12-3/TRBV12-4,TGTGCCAGCGGTCCGGGGAACATTCAGTACTTC,CASGPGNIQYF
TRBJ2-5,.,.,TRBV12-3/TRBV12-4,TGTGCCAGCAGTTTATGGGGTCTCCAAGAGACCCAGTACTTC,CASSLWGLQETQYF
TRBJ1-5,few,TRBD1,TRBV20-1,TGCAGTGCTAGACAGGGGGCTCAGCCCCAGCATTTT,CSARQGAQPQHF
TRBJ2-7,few,TRBD2,TRBV20-1,TGCAGCGCGAGCAGACTAGCGGGCTCCTACGAGCAGTACTTC,CSASRLAGSYEQYF
TRBJ2-3,.,TRBD2,TRBV9,TGTGCCAGCAGCGTCGGTCTAGCGGGGACAGATACGCAGTATTTT,CASSVGLAGTDTQYF
TRBJ2-1,many,.,TRBV20-1,TGCAGTGCTAGAGATCCCAGCGGTCGGGGGTACAATGAGCAGTTCTTC,CSARDPSGRGYNEQFF
TRBJ2-3,few,TRBD1,TRBV24-1,TGTGCCACCAGTGAAACCGGGACAGGGATGGCAGATACGCAGTATTTT,CATSETGTGMADTQYF
TRBJ2-1,.,TRBD1,TRBV15,TGTGCCACCAGTGGCCAGGGGGCGTTCAATGAGCAGTTCTTC,CATSGQGAFNEQFF
TRBJ2-1,many,TRBD2,TRBV24-1,TGTGCCACCAGTCCCCCTAGCGGGACTTACAATGAGCAGTTCTTC,CATSPPSGTYNEQFF